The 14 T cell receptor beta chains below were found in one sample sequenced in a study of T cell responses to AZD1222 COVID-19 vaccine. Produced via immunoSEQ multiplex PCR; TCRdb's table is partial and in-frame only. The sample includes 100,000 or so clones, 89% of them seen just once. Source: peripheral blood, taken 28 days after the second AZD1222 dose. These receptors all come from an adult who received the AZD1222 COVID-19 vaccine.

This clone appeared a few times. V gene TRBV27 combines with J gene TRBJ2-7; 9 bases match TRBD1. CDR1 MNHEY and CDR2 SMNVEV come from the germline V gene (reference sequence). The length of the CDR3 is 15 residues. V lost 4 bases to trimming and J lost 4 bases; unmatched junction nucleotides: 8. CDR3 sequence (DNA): TGTGCCAGCAGTTCTGCCCGGGACAGGGAATACGAGCAGTACTTC. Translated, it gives CASSSARDREYEQYF.

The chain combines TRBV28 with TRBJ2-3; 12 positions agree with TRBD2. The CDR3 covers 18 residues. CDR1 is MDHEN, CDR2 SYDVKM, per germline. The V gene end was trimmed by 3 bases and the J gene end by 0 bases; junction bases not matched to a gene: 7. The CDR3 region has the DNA TGTGCCAGCAGTTTGCCCCTAGCGGGAGGGGCTAGCACAGATACGCAGTATTTT. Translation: CASSLPLAGGASTDTQYF. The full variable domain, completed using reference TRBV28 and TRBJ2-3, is DVKVTQSSRYLVKRTGEKVFLECVQDMDHENMFWYRQDPGLGLRLIYFSYDVKMKEKGDIPEGYSVSREKKERFSLILESASTNQTSMYLCASSLPLAGGASTDTQYFGPGTRLTVL.

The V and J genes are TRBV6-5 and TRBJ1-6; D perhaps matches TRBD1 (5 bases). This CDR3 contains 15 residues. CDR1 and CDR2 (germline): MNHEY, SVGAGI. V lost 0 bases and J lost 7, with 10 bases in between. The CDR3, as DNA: TGTGCCAGCAGTTACTCAGGGGCCGGGAATTCACCCCTCCACTTT. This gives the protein CASSYSGAGNSPLHF.

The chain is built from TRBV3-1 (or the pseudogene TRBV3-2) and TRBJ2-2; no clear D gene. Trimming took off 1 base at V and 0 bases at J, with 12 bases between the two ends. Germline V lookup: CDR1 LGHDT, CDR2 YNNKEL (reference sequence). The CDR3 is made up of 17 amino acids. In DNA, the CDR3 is TGTGCCAGCAGCCAAGTCGGCCGCAGCTCGAACACCGGGGAGCTGTTTTTT. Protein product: CASSQVGRSSNTGELFF.

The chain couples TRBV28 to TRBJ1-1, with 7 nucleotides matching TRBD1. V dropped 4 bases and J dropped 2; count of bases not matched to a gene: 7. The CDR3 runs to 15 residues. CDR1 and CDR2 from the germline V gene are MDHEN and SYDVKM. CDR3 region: CASSSSDRINTEAFF. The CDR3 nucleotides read TGTGCCAGCAGTTCCTCGGACAGGATAAACACTGAAGCTTTCTTT.

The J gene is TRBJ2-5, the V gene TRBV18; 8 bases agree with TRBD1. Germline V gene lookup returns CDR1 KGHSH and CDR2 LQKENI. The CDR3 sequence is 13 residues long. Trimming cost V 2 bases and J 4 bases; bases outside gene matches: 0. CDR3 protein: CASSPGQGETQYF. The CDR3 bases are TGTGCCAGCTCACCAGGACAGGGAGAGACCCAGTACTTC.

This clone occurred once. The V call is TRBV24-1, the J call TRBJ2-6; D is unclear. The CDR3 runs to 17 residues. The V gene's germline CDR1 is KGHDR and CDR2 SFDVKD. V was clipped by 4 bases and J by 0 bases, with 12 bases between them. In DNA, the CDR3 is TGTGCCACCAGTGACCCCACACGGAGCTCTGGGGCCAACGTCCTGACTTTC. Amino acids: CATSDPTRSSGANVLTF.

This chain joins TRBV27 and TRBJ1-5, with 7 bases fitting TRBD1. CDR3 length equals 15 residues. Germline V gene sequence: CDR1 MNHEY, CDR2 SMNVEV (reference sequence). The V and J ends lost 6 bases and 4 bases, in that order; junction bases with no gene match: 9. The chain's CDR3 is CASSSKGTANQPQHF. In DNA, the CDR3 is TGTGCCAGCAGCTCAAAGGGGACAGCTAATCAGCCCCAGCATTTT.

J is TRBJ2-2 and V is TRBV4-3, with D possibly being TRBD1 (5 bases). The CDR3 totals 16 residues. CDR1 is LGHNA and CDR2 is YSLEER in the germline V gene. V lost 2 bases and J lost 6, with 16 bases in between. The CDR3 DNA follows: TGCGCCAGCAGCCAAAGTTGGCAGGGTTCGGCCGGGGAGCTGTTTTTT. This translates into CASSQSWQGSAGELFF.

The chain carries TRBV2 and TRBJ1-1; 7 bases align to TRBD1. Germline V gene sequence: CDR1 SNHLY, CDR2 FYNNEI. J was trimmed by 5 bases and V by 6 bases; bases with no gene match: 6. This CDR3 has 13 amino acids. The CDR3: CASSDRVRTEAFF. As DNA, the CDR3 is TGTGCCAGCAGCGACAGGGTTCGAACTGAAGCTTTCTTT.

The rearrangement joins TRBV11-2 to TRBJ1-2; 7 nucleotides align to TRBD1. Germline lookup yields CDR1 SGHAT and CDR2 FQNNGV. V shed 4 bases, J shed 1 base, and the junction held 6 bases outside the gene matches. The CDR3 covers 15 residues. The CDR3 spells CASSSYRDSNYGYTF. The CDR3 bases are TGTGCCAGCAGCTCCTATAGGGACAGTAACTATGGCTACACCTTC.

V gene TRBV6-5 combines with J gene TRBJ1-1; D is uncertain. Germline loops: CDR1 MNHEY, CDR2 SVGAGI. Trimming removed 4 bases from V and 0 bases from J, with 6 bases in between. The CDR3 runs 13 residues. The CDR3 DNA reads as TGTGCCAGCAGTTTAGGGTTGAACACTGAAGCTTTCTTT. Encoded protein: CASSLGLNTEAFF.

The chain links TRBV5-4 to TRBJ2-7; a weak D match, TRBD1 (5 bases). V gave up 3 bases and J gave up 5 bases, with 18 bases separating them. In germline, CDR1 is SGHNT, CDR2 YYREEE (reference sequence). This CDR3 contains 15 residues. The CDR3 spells CASSSQGIPPNEQYF. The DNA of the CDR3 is TGTGCCAGCAGCTCTCAGGGAATCCCTCCCAACGAGCAGTACTTC.

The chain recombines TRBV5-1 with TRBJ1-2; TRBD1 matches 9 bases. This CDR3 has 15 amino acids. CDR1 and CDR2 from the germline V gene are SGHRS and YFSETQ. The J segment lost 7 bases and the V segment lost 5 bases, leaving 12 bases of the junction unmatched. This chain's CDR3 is CASSSGDRDRLGYTF. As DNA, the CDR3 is TGCGCCAGCAGTAGTGGGGACAGGGACCGTCTTGGCTACACCTTC. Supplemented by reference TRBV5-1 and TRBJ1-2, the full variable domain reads KAGVTQTPRYLIKTRGQQVTLSCSPISGHRSVSWYQQTPGQGLQFLFEYFSETQRNKGNFPGRFSGRQFSNSRSEMNVSTLELGDSALYLCASSSGDRDRLGYTFGSGTRLTVV.